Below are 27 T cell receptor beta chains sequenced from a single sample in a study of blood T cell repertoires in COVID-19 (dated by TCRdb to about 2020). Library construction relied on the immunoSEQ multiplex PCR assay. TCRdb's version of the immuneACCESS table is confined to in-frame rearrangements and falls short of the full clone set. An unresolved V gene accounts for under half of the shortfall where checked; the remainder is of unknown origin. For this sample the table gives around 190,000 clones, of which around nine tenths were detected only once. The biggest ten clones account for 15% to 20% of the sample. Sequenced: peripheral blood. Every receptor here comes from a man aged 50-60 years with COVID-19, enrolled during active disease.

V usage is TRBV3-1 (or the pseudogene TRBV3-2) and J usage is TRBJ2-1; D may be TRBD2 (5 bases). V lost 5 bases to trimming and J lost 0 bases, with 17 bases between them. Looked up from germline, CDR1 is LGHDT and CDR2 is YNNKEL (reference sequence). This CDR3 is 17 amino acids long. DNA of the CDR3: TGTGCCAGCAGCAACGAACGGGGTATCAGCTCCTACAATGAGCAGTTCTTC. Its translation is CASSNERGISSYNEQFF.

The CDR3 spells CASRRTGGREQYF. CDR3 nucleotide sequence: TGTGCCAGTAGAAGGACAGGGGGTCGCGAGCAGTACTTC. The chain is built from TRBV19 and TRBJ2-7, with 10 bases identical to TRBD1. J gave up 6 bases and V 6 bases, and 5 bases lay outside the gene matches. Germline assignment: CDR1 LNHDA and CDR2 SQIVND (reference sequence). The CDR3 runs 13 residues. Using reference TRBV19 and TRBJ2-7 for the parts outside the CDR3, the full variable domain is DGGITQSPKYLFRKEGQNVTLSCEQNLNHDAMYWYRQDPGQGLRLIYYSQIVNDFQKGDIAEGYSVSREKKESFPLTVTSAQKNPTAFYLCASRRTGGREQYFGPGTRLTVT.

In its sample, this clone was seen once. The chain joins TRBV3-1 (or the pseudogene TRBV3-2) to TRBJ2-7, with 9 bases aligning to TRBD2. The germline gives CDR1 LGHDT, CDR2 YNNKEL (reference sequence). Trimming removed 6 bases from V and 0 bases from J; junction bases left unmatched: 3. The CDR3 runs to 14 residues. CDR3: CASSPTSGSYEQYF. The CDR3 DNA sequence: TGTGCCAGCAGTCCGACTAGCGGCTCCTACGAGCAGTACTTC.

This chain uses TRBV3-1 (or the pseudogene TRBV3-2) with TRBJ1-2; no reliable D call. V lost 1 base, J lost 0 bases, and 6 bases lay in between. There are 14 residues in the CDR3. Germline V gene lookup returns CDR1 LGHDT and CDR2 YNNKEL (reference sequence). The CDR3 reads CASSQAGTNYGYTF. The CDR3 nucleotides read TGTGCCAGCAGCCAAGCCGGGACTAACTATGGCTACACCTTC.

The CDR3, as DNA: TGTGCCAGCAGCCCGCATACTAGCCACACAGATACGCAGTATTTT. It is translated as CASSPHTSHTDTQYF. The chain is built from TRBV6-4 and TRBJ2-3; weak D call: TRBD2 (6 bases). The CDR3 loop spans 15 amino acids. Germline loops: CDR1 MRHNA, CDR2 SNTAGT. Trimming took off 6 bases at V and 2 bases at J, with 15 bases between the two ends.

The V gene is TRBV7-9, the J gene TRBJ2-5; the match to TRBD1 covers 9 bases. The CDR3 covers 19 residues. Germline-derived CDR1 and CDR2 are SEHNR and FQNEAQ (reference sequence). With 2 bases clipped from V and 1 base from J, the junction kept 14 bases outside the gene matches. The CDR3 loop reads CASSLNPRDREQIQETQYF. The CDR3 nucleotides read TGTGCCAGCAGCTTAAATCCCCGGGACAGGGAACAGATCCAAGAGACCCAGTACTTC.

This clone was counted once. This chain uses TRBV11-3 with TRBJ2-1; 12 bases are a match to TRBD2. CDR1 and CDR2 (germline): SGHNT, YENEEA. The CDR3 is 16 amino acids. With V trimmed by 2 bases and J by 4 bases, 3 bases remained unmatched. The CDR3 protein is CASSLRGTSGYNEQFF. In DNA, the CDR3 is TGTGCCAGCAGCTTACGAGGGACTAGCGGGTACAATGAGCAGTTCTTC.

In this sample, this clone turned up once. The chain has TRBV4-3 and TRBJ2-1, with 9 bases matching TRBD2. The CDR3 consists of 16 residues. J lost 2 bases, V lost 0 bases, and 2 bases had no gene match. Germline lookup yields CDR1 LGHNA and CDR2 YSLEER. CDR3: CASSQDVAGAYNEQFF. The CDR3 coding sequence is TGCGCCAGCAGCCAAGATGTAGCGGGGGCCTACAATGAGCAGTTCTTC.

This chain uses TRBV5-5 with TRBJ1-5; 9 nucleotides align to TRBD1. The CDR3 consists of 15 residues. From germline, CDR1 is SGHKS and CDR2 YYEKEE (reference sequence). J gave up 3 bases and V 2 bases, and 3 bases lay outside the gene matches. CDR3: CASSFGQGINQPQHF. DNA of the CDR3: TGTGCCAGCAGCTTCGGACAGGGGATCAATCAGCCCCAGCATTTT. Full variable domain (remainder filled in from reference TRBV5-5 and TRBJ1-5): DAGVTQSPTHLIKTRGQQVTLRCSPISGHKSVSWYQQVLGQGPQFIFQYYEKEERGRGNFPDRFSARQFPNYSSELNVNALLLGDSALYLCASSFGQGINQPQHFGDGTRLSIL.

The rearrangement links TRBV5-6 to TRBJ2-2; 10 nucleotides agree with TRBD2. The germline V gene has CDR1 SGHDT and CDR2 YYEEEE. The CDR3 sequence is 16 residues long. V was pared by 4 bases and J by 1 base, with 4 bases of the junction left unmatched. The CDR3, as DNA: TGTGCCAGCAGCCCCCGGACTAGCGGGAACACCGGGGAGCTGTTTTTT. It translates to CASSPRTSGNTGELFF.

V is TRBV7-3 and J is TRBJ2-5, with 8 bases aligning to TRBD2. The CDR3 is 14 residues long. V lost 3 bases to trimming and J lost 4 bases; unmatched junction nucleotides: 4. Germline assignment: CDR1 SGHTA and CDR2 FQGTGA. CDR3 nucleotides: TGTGCCAGCAGCTTCAGCGGGAGTAGAGAGACCCAGTACTTC. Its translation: CASSFSGSRETQYF.

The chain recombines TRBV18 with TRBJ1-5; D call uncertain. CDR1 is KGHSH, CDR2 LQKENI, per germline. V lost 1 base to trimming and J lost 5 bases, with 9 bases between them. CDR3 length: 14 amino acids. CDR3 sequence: CASSPRHPDQPQHF. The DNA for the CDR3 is TGTGCCAGCTCACCACGACACCCTGATCAGCCCCAGCATTTT.

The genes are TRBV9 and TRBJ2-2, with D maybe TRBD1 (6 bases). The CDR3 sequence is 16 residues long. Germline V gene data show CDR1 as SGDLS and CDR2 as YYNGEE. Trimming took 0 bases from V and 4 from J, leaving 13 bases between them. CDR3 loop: CASSVVAGDGTGELFF. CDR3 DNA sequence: TGTGCCAGCAGCGTAGTGGCAGGGGATGGCACCGGGGAGCTGTTTTTT.

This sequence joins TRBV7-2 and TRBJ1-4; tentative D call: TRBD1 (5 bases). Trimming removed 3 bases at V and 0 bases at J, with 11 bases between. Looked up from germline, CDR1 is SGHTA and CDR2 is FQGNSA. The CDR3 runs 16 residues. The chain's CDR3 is CASSFQGPATNEKLFF. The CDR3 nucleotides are TGTGCCAGCAGCTTCCAGGGTCCTGCAACTAATGAAAAACTGTTTTTT. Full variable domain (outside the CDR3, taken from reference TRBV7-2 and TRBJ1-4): GAGVSQSPSNKVTEKGKDVELRCDPISGHTALYWYRQSLGQGLEFLIYFQGNSAPDKSGLPSDRFSAERTGGSVSTLTIQRTQQEDSAVYLCASSFQGPATNEKLFFGSGTQLSVL.

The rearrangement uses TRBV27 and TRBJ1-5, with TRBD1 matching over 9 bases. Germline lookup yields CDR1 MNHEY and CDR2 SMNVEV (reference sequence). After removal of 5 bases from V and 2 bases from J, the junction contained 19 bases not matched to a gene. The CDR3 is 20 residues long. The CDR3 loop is CASSKSPGTGISNGNQPQHF. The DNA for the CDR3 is TGTGCCAGCAGTAAAAGCCCCGGGACAGGGATTTCGAATGGCAATCAGCCCCAGCATTTT.

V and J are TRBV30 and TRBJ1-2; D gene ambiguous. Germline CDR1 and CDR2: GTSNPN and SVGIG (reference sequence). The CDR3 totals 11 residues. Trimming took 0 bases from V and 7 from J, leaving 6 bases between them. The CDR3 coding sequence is TGTGCCTGGAGTGTAGGCGGTGGCTACACCTTC. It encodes CAWSVGGGYTF.

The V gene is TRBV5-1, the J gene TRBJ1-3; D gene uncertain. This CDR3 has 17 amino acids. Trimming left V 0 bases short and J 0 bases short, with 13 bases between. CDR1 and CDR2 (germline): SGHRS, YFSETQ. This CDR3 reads CASSLGNGRGSGNTIYF. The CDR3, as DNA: TGCGCCAGCAGCTTGGGGAACGGCAGAGGCTCTGGAAACACCATATATTTT.

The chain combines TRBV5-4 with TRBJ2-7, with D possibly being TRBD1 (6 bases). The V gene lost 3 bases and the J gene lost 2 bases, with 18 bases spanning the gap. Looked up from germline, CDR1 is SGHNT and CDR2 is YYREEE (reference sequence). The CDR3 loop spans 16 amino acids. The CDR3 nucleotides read TGTGCCAGCAGCTCGGTATTAGGACAGACTACCTACGAGCAGTACTTC. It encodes CASSSVLGQTTYEQYF.

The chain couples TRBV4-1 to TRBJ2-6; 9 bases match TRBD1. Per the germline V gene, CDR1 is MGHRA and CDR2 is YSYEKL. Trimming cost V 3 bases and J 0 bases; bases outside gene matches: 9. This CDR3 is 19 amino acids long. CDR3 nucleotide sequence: TGCGCCAGCAGCCATCAGGTCGTGGGACAGGGCTCTGGGGCCAACGTCCTGACTTTC. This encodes CASSHQVVGQGSGANVLTF.

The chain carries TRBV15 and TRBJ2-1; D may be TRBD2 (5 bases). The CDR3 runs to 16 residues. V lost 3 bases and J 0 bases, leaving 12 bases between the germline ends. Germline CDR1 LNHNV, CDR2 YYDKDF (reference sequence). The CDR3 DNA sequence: TGTGCCACCAGCAGGAATCCGGGGAGCTCCTACAATGAGCAGTTCTTC. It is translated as CATSRNPGSSYNEQFF.

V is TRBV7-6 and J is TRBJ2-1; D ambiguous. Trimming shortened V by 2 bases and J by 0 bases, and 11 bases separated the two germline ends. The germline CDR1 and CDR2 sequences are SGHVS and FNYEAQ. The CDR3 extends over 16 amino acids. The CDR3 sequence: CASSLRVPDSYNEQFF. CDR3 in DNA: TGTGCCAGCAGCTTACGGGTTCCGGACTCCTACAATGAGCAGTTCTTC.

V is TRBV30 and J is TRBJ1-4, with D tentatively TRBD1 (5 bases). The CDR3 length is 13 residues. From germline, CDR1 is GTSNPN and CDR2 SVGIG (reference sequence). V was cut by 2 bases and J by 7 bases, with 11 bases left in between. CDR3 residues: CAWSWGEGEKLFF. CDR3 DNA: TGTGCCTGGAGTTGGGGGGAGGGTGAAAAACTGTTTTTT. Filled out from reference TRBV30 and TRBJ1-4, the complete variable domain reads SQTIHQWPATLVQPVGSPLSLECTVEGTSNPNLYWYRQAAGRGLQLLFYSVGIGQISSEVPQNLSASRPQDRQFILSSKKLLLSDSGFYLCAWSWGEGEKLFFGSGTQLSVL.

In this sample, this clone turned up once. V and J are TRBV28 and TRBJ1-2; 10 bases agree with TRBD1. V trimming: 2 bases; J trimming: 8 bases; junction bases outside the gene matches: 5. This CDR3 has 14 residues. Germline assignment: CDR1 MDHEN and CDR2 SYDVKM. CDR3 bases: TGTGCCAGCAGTTTAGGACAGGGGGTTAGGGGCTACACCTTC. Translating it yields CASSLGQGVRGYTF.

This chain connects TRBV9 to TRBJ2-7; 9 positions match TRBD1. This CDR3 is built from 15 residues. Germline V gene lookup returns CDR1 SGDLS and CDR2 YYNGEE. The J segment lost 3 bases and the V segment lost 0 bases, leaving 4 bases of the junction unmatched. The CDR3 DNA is TGTGCCAGCAGCGTAGCCCCGGGACAGGGCTACGAGCAGTACTTC. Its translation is CASSVAPGQGYEQYF.

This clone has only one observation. CDR3 sequence (DNA): TGTGCCAGCAGCTTAAACTCCCTCAAAGAAGAGACCCAGTACTTC. Residues: CASSLNSLKEETQYF. This rearrangement joins TRBV7-7 to TRBJ2-5; unclear D gene. CDR1 and CDR2 from the germline V gene are SSHAT and FNYEAQ (reference sequence). V was cut by 2 bases and J by 3 bases, with 13 bases left in between. The CDR3 contains 15 residues.

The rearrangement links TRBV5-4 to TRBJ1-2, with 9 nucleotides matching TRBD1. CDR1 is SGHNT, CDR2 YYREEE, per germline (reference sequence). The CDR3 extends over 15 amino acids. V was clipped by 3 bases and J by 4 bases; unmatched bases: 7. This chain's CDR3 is CASSSNRGQGYGYTF. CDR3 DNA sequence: TGTGCCAGCAGCTCAAACAGGGGGCAGGGCTATGGCTACACCTTC.

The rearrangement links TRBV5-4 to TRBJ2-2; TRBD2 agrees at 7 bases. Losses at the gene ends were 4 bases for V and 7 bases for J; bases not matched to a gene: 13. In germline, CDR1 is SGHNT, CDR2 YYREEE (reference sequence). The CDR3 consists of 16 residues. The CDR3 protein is CASSTSSGSGNGELFF. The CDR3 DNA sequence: TGTGCCAGCAGCACCTCTAGCGGTAGCGGAAACGGGGAGCTGTTTTTT.